A selection of T cell receptor beta chains follows, all from one sample in a study of ipilimumab plus nivolumab after autologous stem cell transplantation. The protocol was immunoSEQ multiplex PCR, while the TCRdb copy is restricted to in-frame clones and leaves out a portion. Of some 9,800 clones in the sample, approximately 81% are singletons; the top ten hold 8.2%. The sample consisted of PBMCs, taken in a trial of ipilimumab plus nivolumab as post-transplant consolidation. Receptor source: a male donor with diffuse large B-cell lymphoma. Both conserved end residues are part of each CDR3. The order of the fields is J gene, D gene, clone size, V gene, CDR3 protein, CDR3 DNA. The D gene is left open where the match is weak. For some rows the clone size is stated as once, few or many, or as a class when expanded; others skip it.

>TRBJ2-6|-|-|TRBV5-4
CASSLIFEGRANVLTF
TGTGCCAGCAGCTTGATTTTCGAGGGAAGGGCCAACGTCCTGACTTTC
>TRBJ1-1|-|-|TRBV5-1
CASSLDGRGGNTEAFF
TGCGCCAGCAGCTTGGACGGACGTGGGGGGAACACTGAAGCTTTCTTT
>TRBJ1-2|-|-|TRBV7-9
CASSLGGTPTDGYTF
TGTGCCAGCAGCTTGGGCGGAACCCCAACTGATGGCTACACCTTC
>TRBJ2-3|TRBD1|-|TRBV4-2
CASSQTGPADTQYF
TGTGCCAGCAGCCAGACAGGGCCAGCAGATACGCAGTATTTT
>TRBJ2-7|TRBD2|-|TRBV7-2
CASSFRTSGGFSYEQYF
TGTGCCAGCAGCTTTAGGACTAGCGGGGGGTTCTCCTACGAGCAGTACTTC
>TRBJ2-3|TRBD2|-|TRBV5-1
CASSLGLAGTTDTQYF
TGCGCCAGCAGCTTAGGACTAGCGGGGACCACAGATACGCAGTATTTT
>TRBJ1-2|TRBD1|-|TRBV27
CASSLLGIGSGAGGGSGYTF
TGTGCCAGCAGTTTACTGGGGATTGGGTCCGGAGCAGGGGGCGGGAGTGGCTACACCTTC
>TRBJ2-5|TRBD1|once|TRBV11-1
CASSPGTVETQYF
TGTGCCAGCAGCCCTGGGACAGTGGAGACCCAGTACTTC
>TRBJ2-3|TRBD2|-|TRBV2
CASSYSGSTDTQYF
TGTGCCAGCAGTTATAGCGGGAGCACAGATACGCAGTATTTT
>TRBJ1-6|-|-|TRBV10-3
CAISEIGDSPLHF
TGTGCCATCAGTGAGATAGGGGATTCACCCCTCCACTTT
>TRBJ1-2|-|-|TRBV5-3
CASSQVWGNGYGYTF
TGCGCCAGCAGCCAAGTCTGGGGGAACGGCTATGGCTACACCTTC
>TRBJ2-7|-|-|TRBV11-2
CASSFRQVSSREQYF
TGTGCCAGCAGCTTTCGACAGGTCAGTTCCCGCGAGCAGTACTTC
>TRBJ2-3|-|-|TRBV7-6
CASSLDSSTDTQYF
TGTGCCAGCAGCTTAGACAGTAGCACAGATACGCAGTATTTT
>TRBJ1-2|-|few|TRBV9
CASSVDTGPSGYTF
TGTGCCAGCAGCGTAGATACAGGGCCTAGTGGCTACACCTTC
>TRBJ2-7|-|-|TRBV7-2
CASSLWAGTSYEQYF
TGTGCCAGCAGCTTATGGGCAGGGACTTCCTACGAGCAGTACTTC
>TRBJ1-2|-|-|TRBV7-9
CASSLEAQGAGYTF
TGTGCCAGCAGCTTAGAAGCGCAGGGTGCGGGCTACACCTTC
>TRBJ1-1|-|-|TRBV11-1
CASSLAYGSNTEAFF
TGTGCCAGCAGCTTAGCGTACGGCTCGAACACTGAAGCTTTCTTT
>TRBJ2-7|-|medium-sized|TRBV2
CASSEAYSYEQYF
TGTGCCAGCAGTGAAGCCTATTCTTACGAGCAGTACTTC
>TRBJ2-7|-|-|TRBV7-2
CASSRASGDEQYF
TGTGCCAGCAGCAGGGCCTCAGGTGACGAGCAGTACTTC
>TRBJ1-4|-|-|TRBV27
CATYRTNEKLFF
TGTGCCACCTACCGGACCAATGAAAAACTGTTTTTT
>TRBJ1-2|-|-|TRBV5-8
CASSLGTANYGYTF
TGTGCCAGCAGCTTAGGGACGGCTAACTATGGCTACACCTTC
>TRBJ2-2|-|-|TRBV29-1
CSVEQTGELFF
TGCAGCGTTGAACAGACCGGGGAGCTGTTTTTT
>TRBJ1-1|TRBD1|-|TRBV19
CASSGQVNTEAFF
TGTGCCAGTAGTGGACAGGTGAACACTGAAGCTTTCTTT
>TRBJ2-7|TRBD2|-|TRBV7-2
CASSASRLAVPYEQYF
TGTGCCAGCAGCGCGTCCCGACTAGCGGTCCCCTACGAGCAGTACTTC
>TRBJ1-2|TRBD1|-|TRBV6-4
CASSDPLGQGLANYGYTF
TGTGCCAGCAGTGATCCCTTGGGACAGGGATTAGCTAACTATGGCTACACCTTC
>TRBJ2-5|-|-|TRBV9
CASSVDTGLEETQYF
TGTGCCAGCAGCGTAGATACGGGTTTGGAAGAGACCCAGTACTTC
>TRBJ2-5|-|-|TRBV7-2
CASGPRGGQETQYF
TGTGCCAGCGGCCCGAGAGGGGGCCAAGAGACCCAGTACTTC
>TRBJ1-1|-|-|TRBV6-5
CASSYVGMNTEAFF
TGTGCCAGCAGTTACGTGGGCATGAACACTGAAGCTTTCTTT
>TRBJ2-7|TRBD2|-|TRBV7-8
CASSSGLAGEQWYF
TGTGCCAGCAGCTCAGGACTAGCGGGGGAGCAATGGTACTTC
>TRBJ2-5|TRBD1|-|TRBV9
CASSVGSRGGGGETQYF
TGTGCCAGCAGCGTAGGGTCAAGAGGGGGCGGTGGAGAGACCCAGTACTTC
>TRBJ2-2|TRBD2|-|TRBV28
CASLAGGPTGELFF
TGTGCCAGCTTAGCGGGGGGGCCCACCGGGGAGCTGTTTTTT
>TRBJ2-7|TRBD1|-|TRBV7-3
CASSLHPGQTYEQYF
TGTGCCAGCAGCCTACACCCGGGACAGACCTACGAGCAGTACTTC
>TRBJ2-3|-|medium-sized|TRBV2
CASSDRGADTQYF
TGTGCCAGCAGCGATCGAGGGGCAGATACGCAGTATTTT
>TRBJ2-4|-|-|TRBV7-2
CASSLAPSQGGKNIQYF
TGTGCCAGCAGCTTAGCGCCCTCCCAGGGCGGCAAAAACATTCAGTACTTC
>TRBJ1-2|TRBD1|-|TRBV6-6
CASTVGQAGYGYTF
TGTGCCAGTACAGTTGGACAGGCTGGCTATGGCTACACCTTC
>TRBJ1-1|-|-|TRBV19
CASSPMNTEAFF
TGTGCCAGTAGCCCAATGAACACTGAAGCTTTCTTT
>TRBJ2-1|-|-|TRBV7-9
CASSLNHGEQFF
TGTGCCAGCAGCCTTAACCATGGGGAGCAGTTCTTC
>TRBJ1-5|-|once|TRBV5-5
CASSLDPGTNRPQHF
TGTGCCAGCAGCTTGGATCCAGGGACTAATCGGCCCCAGCATTTT
>TRBJ1-1|-|-|TRBV6-5
CASSFGTDAFF
TGTGCCAGCAGTTTCGGGACGGACGCTTTCTTT
>TRBJ1-5|-|-|TRBV4-3
CASSQRWGENQPQHF
TGCGCCAGCAGCCAGCGGTGGGGGGAGAATCAGCCCCAGCATTTT
>TRBJ2-2|-|-|TRBV19
CASSLGTGNTGELFF
TGTGCCAGTAGCCTTGGGACGGGGAACACCGGGGAGCTGTTTTTT
>TRBJ1-3|-|-|TRBV7-9
CASSLISGNTIYF
TGTGCCAGCAGCTTAATATCTGGAAACACCATATATTTT
>TRBJ1-3|TRBD1|-|TRBV9
CASSRTDRAGNTIYF
TGTGCCAGCAGCCGTACGGACAGGGCTGGAAACACCATATATTTT
>TRBJ2-3|-|-|TRBV27
CASSLVGGRGDTQYF
TGTGCCAGCAGTTTAGTTGGGGGCCGGGGAGATACGCAGTATTTT
>TRBJ1-1|-|-|TRBV4-1
CASSRGDMNTEAFF
TGCGCCAGCAGCAGGGGGGACATGAACACTGAAGCTTTCTTT
>TRBJ1-5|-|once|TRBV27
CASSLNRDQPQHF
TGTGCCAGCAGTTTAAATCGGGATCAGCCCCAGCATTTT
>TRBJ2-2|-|-|TRBV9
CASSVGRVGELFF
TGTGCCAGCAGCGTAGGACGGGTAGGGGAGCTGTTTTTT
>TRBJ2-7|-|-|TRBV5-1
CASSQDYEQYF
TGCGCCAGCAGCCAAGACTACGAGCAGTACTTC
>TRBJ2-5|TRBD2|-|TRBV5-1
CASSPPSGQETQYF
TGCGCCAGCAGCCCCCCTAGCGGCCAAGAGACCCAGTACTTC